Below, 24 T cell receptor beta chains from the same sample are listed, as sequenced in a study of T cell repertoires in cytomegalovirus infection. TCRdb reprocessed the reads with MiXCR, giving one entry per CDR3 protein. The repertoire holds about 450,000 distinct CDR3 sequences, with approximately 32% as singletons. Sequenced sample: PBMCs. These receptors were obtained from a human donor in good health (CMV status not recorded). Some clones in this sample may be carry-over from other donors' samples.

The CDR3 DNA reads TGTGCCAGCAGGCAGGGAGCGTCCACTGAAGCTTTCTTT. It encodes CASRQGASTEAFF. This rearrangement joins TRBV6-1 to TRBJ1-1; possibly TRBD1 for D (5 bases). Trimming took off 6 bases at V and 4 bases at J, with 12 bases between the two ends. Germline values: CDR1 MNHNS, CDR2 SASEGT. This CDR3 is 13 amino acids long.

This clonotype was seen a handful of times. V usage is TRBV5-4 and J usage is TRBJ2-3, with a possible D match to TRBD2 (6 bases). This CDR3 contains 16 residues. Trimming cost V 0 bases and J 2 bases, with 13 bases left between them. Looked up from germline, CDR1 is SGHNT and CDR2 is YYREEE (reference sequence). CDR3 bases: TGTGCCAGCAGCTTGGGCGGGGCCCGTCTCACAGATACGCAGTATTTT. This encodes CASSLGGARLTDTQYF. Complete variable domain (other parts from reference TRBV5-4 and TRBJ2-3): ETGVTQSPTHLIKTRGQQVTLRCSSQSGHNTVSWYQQALGQGPQFIFQYYREEENGRGNFPPRFSGLQFPNYSSELNVNALELDDSALYLCASSLGGARLTDTQYFGPGTRLTVL.

The chain is built from TRBV14 and TRBJ2-5; perhaps TRBD2 as D (6 bases). Germline V lookup: CDR1 SGHDN, CDR2 FVKESK. V was shortened by 0 bases and J by 3 bases, with 17 bases between the two germline ends. The CDR3 is made up of 17 amino acids. DNA of the CDR3: TGTGCCAGCAGCCAAGAAGCATGGAGGGCGAAGAAAGAGACCCAGTACTTC. Protein sequence: CASSQEAWRAKKETQYF.

This chain joins TRBV12-3 or TRBV12-4 and TRBJ2-3; 7 bases map to TRBD1. The CDR3 sequence is 14 residues long. V shed 1 base, J shed 5 bases, and the junction held 3 bases outside the gene matches. The CDR3 nucleotides read TGTGCCAGCAGTTTAGAGGGGGCCCTAGATACGCAGTATTTT. Its protein is CASSLEGALDTQYF.

This clonotype was seen a few times. The germline gene is not matched at one end of the junction; a read error may be the cause. The rearrangement links TRBV4-1 to TRBJ2-7, with D unclear. Germline-derived CDR1 and CDR2 are MGHRA and YSYEKL. The CDR3 is made up of 15 amino acids. This CDR3 is CASSQDPKAYYEQYF. CDR3 bases: TGTGCCAGCAGCCAAGACCCAAAAGCATACTACGAGCAGTACTTC.

This clonotype was detected a few times. This chain links TRBV5-4 with TRBJ2-5, with D possibly TRBD1 on 5 matching bases. The CDR3 sequence is 15 residues long. The V end was cut by 1 base, the J end by 1 base, with 11 bases between. Germline assignment: CDR1 SGHNT and CDR2 YYREEE (reference sequence). CDR3 nucleotide sequence: TGTGCCAGCAGCTTGCCGAGACAGACCCAAGAGACCCAGTACTTC. Translation gives CASSLPRQTQETQYF.

This clonotype was found a few times. The rearrangement links TRBV28 to TRBJ1-2; D gene unclear. V was pared by 7 bases and J by 2 bases, with 11 bases between. This CDR3 has 13 residues. Germline loops: CDR1 MDHEN, CDR2 SYDVKM. CDR3 sequence (DNA): TGTGCCAGCATAGGAGGGCACAACTATGGCTACACCTTC. Translating gives CASIGGHNYGYTF.

This clonotype was counted a few times. The chain carries TRBV4-2 and TRBJ2-7; the D is unclear. Per germline, CDR1 LGHNA and CDR2 YNFKEQ. The V end was cut by 3 bases, the J end by 4 bases, with 16 bases between. This CDR3 is 15 amino acids long. The CDR3 is CASSQAQLSHYEQYF. In nucleotides, the CDR3 is TGTGCCAGCAGCCAGGCTCAACTCAGTCATTACGAGCAGTACTTC.

This clonotype has a count of ten or more. The chain couples TRBV12-3 or TRBV12-4 to TRBJ2-7; D call uncertain. V dropped 5 bases and J dropped 5 bases, with 10 bases sitting between them. This CDR3 comprises 12 residues. The CDR3 nucleotides are TGTGCCAGCAGTAGGAACCGGGACGAGCAGTACTTC. Its translation: CASSRNRDEQYF.

The chain links TRBV7-8 to TRBJ2-1, with D possibly being TRBD1 (5 bases). The germline CDR1 and CDR2 sequences are SGHVS and FQNEAQ. This CDR3 has 13 amino acids. V shed 4 bases and J shed 8 bases, with 12 bases lying between them. CDR3 loop: CASSSGVGDEQFF. The CDR3 DNA follows: TGTGCCAGCAGCTCAGGAGTAGGGGATGAGCAGTTCTTC.

The chain joins TRBV7-9 to TRBJ2-6, with D uncertain. The CDR3 is made up of 19 amino acids. V was clipped by 4 bases and J by 1 base, with 20 bases between them. Germline V gene data show CDR1 as SEHNR and CDR2 as FQNEAQ (reference sequence). CDR3 sequence (DNA): TGTGCCAGCAGCTCCTACCAATTCCGGATCTCTTCTGGGGCCAACGTCCTGACTTTC. It encodes CASSSYQFRISSGANVLTF.

The chain has TRBV19 and TRBJ1-3; tentatively, D is TRBD1 (5 bases). The CDR3 is made up of 13 amino acids. With 9 bases removed from V and 2 bases from J, the gap between germline ends came to 11 bases. CDR1 is LNHDA, CDR2 SQIVND, per germline (reference sequence). DNA for the CDR3: TGTGCCAGCAGAAGGGGAGCTGGAAACACCATATATTTT. Its translation is CASRRGAGNTIYF.

Concerning this clonotype: An end of the junction does not agree with germline; a read error may underlie this. This chain joins TRBV6-2 or TRBV6-3 and TRBJ2-1, with 10 bases identical to TRBD2. This CDR3 has 13 residues. Germline CDR1 MNHEY, CDR2 SVGEGT. The CDR3 region has the DNA TGTGCCAGCAGTAGCGGGGGGGCCAGTGAGCCGTTCTTC. It codes for CASSSGGASEPFF.

As to this clonotype: As the CDR3 is not closed by the conserved phenylalanine or tryptophan, this likely results from a read error. This chain links TRBV19 with TRBJ2-7; possible D gene TRBD2, 6 bases. This CDR3 region has 12 residues. V was shortened by 5 bases and J by 2 bases, with 7 bases between the two germline ends. Germline V CDR1 and CDR2: LNHDA, SQIVND (reference sequence). The CDR3, as DNA: TGTGCCAGTAGTCCGGGGGCCTACGAGCAGTACTTA. Its translation is CASSPGAYEQYL.

Comment on this clonotype: The junction does not match germline at one end; this may be a read error. The chain employs TRBV29-1 and TRBJ2-2; tentatively, D is TRBD2 (7 bases). The CDR3 has 12 residues. Per germline, CDR1 SQVTM and CDR2 ANQGSEA. This CDR3 is CSAGGDAGGLFF. CDR3 nucleotide sequence: TGCAGCGCCGGAGGGGACGCCGGGGGGCTGTTTTTC.

The chain is built from TRBV7-2 and TRBJ2-1, with 13 positions matching TRBD2. Germline V lookup: CDR1 SGHTA, CDR2 FQGNSA. This CDR3 has 15 residues. The ends lost 5 bases at V and 10 bases at J; junction bases unmatched: 8. CDR3 region: CASSMGLAGSGEQFF. The CDR3 nucleotides read TGTGCCAGCAGCATGGGACTAGCGGGGTCTGGGGAGCAGTTCTTC. Drawing the rest from reference TRBV7-2 and TRBJ2-1, the complete variable domain is GAGVSQSPSNKVTEKGKDVELRCDPISGHTALYWYRQSLGQGLEFLIYFQGNSAPDKSGLPSDRFSAERTGGSVSTLTIQRTQQEDSAVYLCASSMGLAGSGEQFFGPGTRLTVL.

This clonotype was seen at least ten times. The rearrangement links TRBV6-2 or TRBV6-3 to TRBJ2-3; 8 bases align to TRBD1. Germline loops: CDR1 MNHEY, CDR2 SVGEGT. The CDR3 is made up of 16 amino acids. J gave up 5 bases and V 2 bases, and 9 bases lay outside the gene matches. The CDR3 region is CASSYGKTGVGDTQYF. CDR3 in DNA: TGTGCCAGCAGTTACGGGAAGACAGGGGTAGGAGATACGCAGTATTTT.

Comments on this clonotype: A much larger clone differs by one base, so this may be a read error. This chain links TRBV7-2 with TRBJ1-4; tentative D call: TRBD1 (6 bases). This CDR3 is 16 amino acids long. Germline V gene sequence: CDR1 SGHTA, CDR2 FQGNSA. CDR3 protein: CASSPTGRATNEQLFF. In DNA form, the CDR3 reads TGTGCCAGCAGCCCGACAGGCAGAGCAACTAATGAACAACTGTTTTTT.

The chain recombines TRBV7-2 with TRBJ2-5; 10 bases are a match to TRBD2. CDR1 and CDR2 from the germline V gene are SGHTA and FQGNSA. The V and J ends lost 5 bases and 5 bases, in that order; junction bases with no gene match: 11. The CDR3 runs 16 residues. CDR3 amino acids: CASSKSGGGPAETQYF. The CDR3, as DNA: TGTGCCAGCAGCAAAAGCGGGGGGGGCCCCGCGGAGACCCAGTACTTC.

A note on this clonotype: This may be a read error: a much more frequent sequence differs by one nucleotide. This CDR3 reads CAISNGNLPYNSPLHF. CDR3 nucleotides: TGTGCCATCAGCAATGGGAACCTCCCGTATAATTCACCCCTCCACTTT. The chain uses TRBV7-9 and TRBJ1-6, with unresolved D. Germline V CDR1 and CDR2: SEHNR, FQNEAQ (reference sequence). The CDR3 runs to 16 residues.

The V gene is TRBV20-1, the J gene TRBJ2-7; weak D call: TRBD2 (6 bases). The CDR3 length is 15 residues. Looked up from germline, CDR1 is DFQATT and CDR2 is SNEGSKA (reference sequence). V was clipped by 1 base and J by 4 bases, with 17 bases between them. CDR3 residues: CSARGTDGRVYEQYF. In DNA form, the CDR3 reads TGCAGTGCTAGAGGAACGGACGGGAGAGTTTACGAGCAGTACTTC.

The gene calls are TRBV6-2 or TRBV6-3 and TRBJ2-1, with TRBD1 identical over 8 bases. The CDR3 is made up of 16 amino acids. V gave up 2 bases and J gave up 8 bases; unmatched junction bases: 11. CDR1 and CDR2 from the germline V gene are MNHEY and SVGEGT. This chain's CDR3 is CASSYPTGGLSDEQFF. In nucleotides, the CDR3 is TGTGCCAGCAGTTACCCTACAGGGGGTTTGAGCGATGAGCAGTTCTTC.

The chain joins TRBV7-9 to TRBJ2-3; TRBD1 matches 8 bases. Trimming at V came to 7 bases and at J to 2 bases, leaving 8 bases not matched to a gene. Germline-derived CDR1 and CDR2 are SEHNR and FQNEAQ (reference sequence). This CDR3 has 15 amino acids. The CDR3 loop is CASTDGQGLTDTQYF. The CDR3 DNA sequence: TGTGCCAGCACTGATGGACAGGGCCTCACAGATACGCAGTATTTT.

The rearrangement joins TRBV7-9 to TRBJ2-3; D remains unclear. Trimming removed 9 bases from V and 3 bases from J, with 19 bases in between. CDR1 and CDR2 from the germline V gene are SEHNR and FQNEAQ (reference sequence). The CDR3 runs 15 residues. The chain's CDR3 is CASTGPYLETDTQYF. CDR3 nucleotide sequence: TGTGCCAGTACCGGACCTTACCTTGAGACAGATACGCAGTATTTT.